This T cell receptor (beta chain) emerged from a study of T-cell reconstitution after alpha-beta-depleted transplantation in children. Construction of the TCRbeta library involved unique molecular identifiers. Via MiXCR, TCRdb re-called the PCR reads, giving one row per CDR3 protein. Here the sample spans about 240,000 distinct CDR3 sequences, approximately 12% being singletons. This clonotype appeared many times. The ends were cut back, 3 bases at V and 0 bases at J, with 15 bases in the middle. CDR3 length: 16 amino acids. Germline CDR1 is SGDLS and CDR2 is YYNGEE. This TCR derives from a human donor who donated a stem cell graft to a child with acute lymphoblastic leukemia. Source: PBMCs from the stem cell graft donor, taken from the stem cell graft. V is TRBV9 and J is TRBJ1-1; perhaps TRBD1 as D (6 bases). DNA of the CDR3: TGTGCCAGCAGCGAGCCGGGGCAGGGGATGAACACTGAAGCTTTCTTT. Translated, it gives CASSEPGQGMNTEAFF. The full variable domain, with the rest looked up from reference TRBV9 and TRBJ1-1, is DSGVTQTPKHLITATGQRVTLRCSPRSGDLSVYWYQQSLDQGLQFLIQYYNGEERAKGNILERFSAQQFPDLHSELNLSSLELGDSALYFCASSEPGQGMNTEAFFGQGTRLTVV.